Listed here are 19 T cell receptor beta chains from one sample, sequenced in a study of T cells after posttransplantation cyclophosphamide. TCRdb keeps only in-frame clones here, not all; method: immunoSEQ multiplex PCR. The data show tens of thousands of clones, roughly 92% seen once. The material sequenced was PBMCs. Source of these receptors: a woman aged 45-60 years in good health and a related stem cell transplant donor.

V and J are TRBV7-9 and TRBJ2-1, with TRBD2 identical over 8 bases. The germline CDR1 and CDR2 sequences are SEHNR and FQNEAQ (reference sequence). V dropped 4 bases and J dropped 8; count of bases not matched to a gene: 7. The CDR3 is 14 residues long. The CDR3 is CASSSGGALHEQFF. The CDR3 coding sequence is TGTGCCAGCAGCTCCGGGGGGGCCCTACATGAGCAGTTCTTC.

V and J are TRBV11-2 and TRBJ2-7; TRBD2 agrees at 7 bases. Germline values: CDR1 SGHAT, CDR2 FQNNGV. The CDR3 has 16 amino acids. V shed 4 bases, J shed 0 bases, and the junction held 9 bases outside the gene matches. This CDR3 reads CASSSGLGVGSYEQYF. CDR3 nucleotide sequence: TGTGCCAGCAGCTCCGGACTAGGTGTGGGCTCCTACGAGCAGTACTTC.

The chain uses TRBV2 and TRBJ2-3; the match to TRBD1 covers 11 bases. Germline CDR1 and CDR2: SNHLY and FYNNEI. The CDR3 is made up of 14 amino acids. V was clipped by 8 bases and J by 4 bases; unmatched bases: 5. The CDR3 here is CASLGTGGPDTQYF. The CDR3 DNA sequence: TGTGCCAGCCTCGGGACAGGGGGTCCAGATACGCAGTATTTT.

The chain has TRBV10-3 and TRBJ1-5; TRBD1 matches 9 bases. Germline V gives CDR1 ENHRY, CDR2 SYGVKD. This CDR3 contains 13 residues. Trimming took 4 bases from V and 6 from J; bases not matched to a gene: 1. The CDR3 protein is CAISGTGAQPQHF. The DNA of the CDR3 is TGTGCCATCAGTGGGACAGGGGCTCAGCCCCAGCATTTT.

The rearrangement links TRBV11-2 to TRBJ2-1, with 7 bases that match TRBD2. CDR3 length equals 13 residues. V trimming: 4 bases; J trimming: 10 bases; junction bases outside the gene matches: 7. Germline-derived CDR1 and CDR2 are SGHAT and FQNNGV. The CDR3 sequence is CASSSSSGTEQFF. CDR3 nucleotide sequence: TGTGCCAGCAGCTCCTCTAGCGGCACCGAGCAGTTCTTC.

The table lists this clone with a count of one. The CDR3 protein is CASRPDRATEAFF. The CDR3 DNA reads TGTGCCAGCAGACCCGACAGGGCCACTGAAGCTTTCTTT. This chain links TRBV5-4 with TRBJ1-1, with 7 bases identical to TRBD1. V dropped 5 bases and J dropped 4; count of bases not matched to a gene: 5. Looked up from germline, CDR1 is SGHNT and CDR2 is YYREEE (reference sequence). The CDR3 covers 13 residues.

This clone was observed a single time. This chain uses TRBV19 with TRBJ2-7; 8 nucleotides align to TRBD1. Per germline, CDR1 LNHDA and CDR2 SQIVND (reference sequence). This CDR3 has 15 residues. J lost 0 bases, V lost 3 bases, and 4 bases had no gene match. The CDR3 DNA reads as TGTGCCAGTAGTATCGGACAGGGTTACTCCTACGAGCAGTACTTC. It yields the protein CASSIGQGYSYEQYF.

The rearrangement joins TRBV7-2 to TRBJ2-3, with TRBD2 identical over 13 bases. Germline V gene lookup returns CDR1 SGHTA and CDR2 FQGNSA. The CDR3 has 14 amino acids. V dropped 5 bases and J dropped 6; count of bases not matched to a gene: 2. In DNA, the CDR3 is TGTGCCAGCAGCCCGGGACTAGCGGGGGATACGCAGTATTTT. Residues: CASSPGLAGDTQYF. Complete variable domain (other parts from reference TRBV7-2 and TRBJ2-3): GAGVSQSPSNKVTEKGKDVELRCDPISGHTALYWYRQSLGQGLEFLIYFQGNSAPDKSGLPSDRFSAERTGGSVSTLTIQRTQQEDSAVYLCASSPGLAGDTQYFGPGTRLTVL.

This clone appeared once. As DNA, the CDR3 is TGTGCCAGCAGCTTAGATCCAGAGGATCAGCCCCAGCATTTT. Amino acid sequence: CASSLDPEDQPQHF. This chain links TRBV11-2 with TRBJ1-5; D ambiguous. Looked up from germline, CDR1 is SGHAT and CDR2 is FQNNGV. Trimming pared 0 bases from V and 5 bases from J, leaving 8 bases between. The CDR3 sequence is 14 residues long.

The chain recombines TRBV11-2 with TRBJ2-3; TRBD1 matches at 7 bases. The V gene end was trimmed by 5 bases and the J gene end by 5 bases; junction bases not matched to a gene: 7. The CDR3 is 14 amino acids. The germline gives CDR1 SGHAT, CDR2 FQNNGV. CDR3 region: CASSITGVGDTQYF. CDR3 in DNA: TGTGCCAGCAGCATAACAGGGGTGGGAGATACGCAGTATTTT.

This chain joins TRBV29-1 and TRBJ1-2; D unclear. Trimming left V 7 bases short and J 1 base short, with 10 bases between. CDR1 and CDR2 (germline): SQVTM, ANQGSEA. CDR3 length equals 12 residues. The chain's CDR3 is CSAGRDNYGYTF. The CDR3 bases are TGCAGCGCTGGACGGGATAACTATGGCTACACCTTC.

Notes on this clone: The sample holds other DNA sequences that translate to the same CDR3. CDR3 in amino acids: CASTGGGSGNTIYF. The CDR3 DNA is TGTGCCAGCACCGGCGGAGGGTCTGGAAACACCATATATTTT. This chain connects TRBV6-5 to TRBJ1-3; D uncertain. CDR3 length: 14 residues. V lost 7 bases to trimming and J lost 1 base, with 11 bases between them. The germline V gene encodes CDR1 MNHEY and CDR2 SVGAGI.

This clone was observed once. V gene TRBV11-2 combines with J gene TRBJ2-3; 9 bases map to TRBD1. The CDR3 extends over 17 amino acids. CDR1 SGHAT and CDR2 FQNNGV come from the germline V gene. The V segment lost 4 bases and the J segment 3 bases; nucleotides outside the gene matches: 11. CDR3 coding DNA: TGTGCCAGCAGCTATCTTCACCGGGACAGGGAAACAGATACGCAGTATTTT. Translation gives CASSYLHRDRETDTQYF. Full variable domain (rest looked up from reference TRBV11-2 and TRBJ2-3): EAGVAQSPRYKIIEKRQSVAFWCNPISGHATLYWYQQILGQGPKLLIQFQNNGVVDDSQLPKDRFSAERLKGVDSTLKIQPAKLEDSAVYLCASSYLHRDRETDTQYFGPGTRLTVL.

The CDR3 region is CASWGQNYGYTF. CDR3 coding DNA: TGTGCCAGCTGGGGCCAGAACTATGGCTACACCTTC. The rearrangement joins TRBV7-9 to TRBJ1-2; the D gene is possibly TRBD1 (5 bases). CDR3 length: 12 amino acids. V was pared by 8 bases and J by 2 bases, with 9 bases between. Germline CDR1 SEHNR, CDR2 FQNEAQ (reference sequence).

The chain has TRBV4-1 and TRBJ2-5; 11 positions agree with TRBD2. Germline V lookup: CDR1 MGHRA, CDR2 YSYEKL. The V and J ends lost 0 bases and 5 bases, in that order; junction bases with no gene match: 11. The CDR3 sequence is 18 residues long. In DNA, the CDR3 is TGCGCCAGCAGCCAAGATAATCTTAGCGGGGGGGCAGGTGAGACCCAGTACTTC. It yields the protein CASSQDNLSGGAGETQYF.

This clone was detected once. V usage is TRBV5-6 and J usage is TRBJ1-2; tentative D call: TRBD1 (5 bases). CDR3 length: 15 amino acids. Trimming removed 0 bases at V and 5 bases at J, with 14 bases between. Germline assignment: CDR1 SGHDT and CDR2 YYEEEE. CDR3 amino acids: CASSLVKGWDYGYTF. Written as DNA, the CDR3 is TGTGCCAGCAGCTTGGTCAAGGGGTGGGATTATGGCTACACCTTC.

The V call is TRBV13, the J call TRBJ1-4, with unresolved D. V was trimmed by 3 bases and J by 0 bases, leaving 11 bases between them. The CDR3 length is 16 residues. Germline loops: CDR1 PRHDT, CDR2 FYEKMQ (reference sequence). The CDR3 DNA sequence: TGTGCCAGCAGCTTTACCCGAGATGCAACTAATGAAAAACTGTTTTTT. Amino acids: CASSFTRDATNEKLFF.

The chain has TRBV21-1 and TRBJ2-1; the DNA was not compared with TRBD2, the D call given in the table. TRBV21-1 is recorded as a pseudogene. The CDR3 is 18 residues long. The CDR3 protein is CASTTTQRGGGAYNEQFF. The CDR3 nucleotides read TGTGCCAGCACCACAACACAGAGAGGAGGGGGGGCCTACAATGAGCAGTTCTTC.

The gene calls are TRBV21-1 and TRBJ1-4; TRBD1, the table's D call, was not compared with the DNA. TRBV21-1 is shown as a pseudogene. This CDR3 has 18 residues. CDR3 sequence reads: CASRRRAGASATNEKLFF. DNA for the CDR3: TGTGCCAGCAGAAGACGGGCAGGGGCCTCTGCAACTAATGAAAAACTGTTTTTT.